These 29 T cell receptor beta chains share one sample of origin, sequenced in a study of beta chain features in type 1 diabetes. Expressed TCRB transcripts were sequenced because the isolated RNA had all been reverse transcribed beforehand. TCRdb's table, derived via immunoSEQ multiplex PCR, lists solely in-frame clones and lacks some. The sample includes 860,000 or so clones, 15% to 20% of them seen just once. Sequenced sample: naive CD4+ T cells from blood. Every receptor here comes from a woman between 18 and 30 years old in good health.

The rearrangement links TRBV7-3 to TRBJ2-3; D is perhaps TRBD2 (5 bases). The CDR3 extends over 13 amino acids. Germline V lookup: CDR1 SGHTA, CDR2 FQGTGA. The V gene lost 1 base and the J gene lost 6 bases, with 8 bases spanning the gap. The chain's CDR3 is CASSLIKRDTQYF. DNA for the CDR3: TGTGCCAGCAGCTTAATCAAGCGGGATACGCAGTATTTT.

The chain is built from TRBV11-2 and TRBJ1-1; D remains unclear. The CDR3 is 12 amino acids. CDR1 and CDR2 (germline): SGHAT, FQNNGV. Trimming pared 2 bases from V and 3 bases from J, leaving 4 bases between. This CDR3 reads CASSLSDTEAFF. CDR3 coding DNA: TGTGCCAGCAGCTTATCAGACACTGAAGCTTTCTTT.

The J gene is TRBJ1-4, the V gene TRBV6-6; D is unclear. Deletions cut 0 bases from V and 14 bases from J, with 16 bases between. The CDR3 runs 14 residues. Germline V gene data show CDR1 as MNHNY and CDR2 as SVGAGI (reference sequence). CDR3: CASSYSGGPGNLFF. CDR3 bases: TGTGCCAGCAGTTACTCGGGAGGCCCGGGAAACCTGTTTTTT.

The chain links TRBV7-9 to TRBJ1-4; no clear D gene. V lost 5 bases to trimming and J lost 8 bases, with 15 bases between them. The CDR3 consists of 14 residues. CDR1 SEHNR and CDR2 FQNEAQ come from the germline V gene (reference sequence). CDR3 DNA: TGTGCCAGCAGCACTTACACGGGCGGCGAAAAACTGTTTTTT. Protein sequence: CASSTYTGGEKLFF.

The chain recombines TRBV4-1 with TRBJ2-7; 7 nucleotides agree with TRBD1. In germline, CDR1 is MGHRA, CDR2 YSYEKL. J was trimmed by 2 bases and V by 2 bases; bases with no gene match: 12. CDR3 length: 17 amino acids. The CDR3 is CASSQIWRNRGAYEQYF. The CDR3 DNA is TGCGCCAGCAGCCAAATTTGGAGGAACAGGGGTGCCTACGAGCAGTACTTC.

This chain connects TRBV28 to TRBJ2-7; D ambiguous. V lost 4 bases and J 8 bases, leaving 15 bases between the germline ends. This CDR3 region has 13 residues. Germline V gene sequence: CDR1 MDHEN, CDR2 SYDVKM. The CDR3 DNA follows: TGTGCCAGCAGTTACATTGAGTCACGAAAGCAGTACTTC. It codes for CASSYIESRKQYF.

Details on this clone: Because the CDR3's place on the DNA is in doubt, the DNA is left out and the CDR3 is given as listed by TCRdb. The V call is TRBV7-9, the J call TRBJ2-1; TRBD2 reflects the table's D call only, with no check against the DNA. The CDR3 comprises 18 residues, both ends counted. Germline values: CDR1 SEHNR, CDR2 FQNEAQ (reference sequence). This CDR3 is CASSHSLWRGSSYNEQFF.

The chain is built from TRBV10-3 and TRBJ1-1; D gene ambiguous. The germline V gene encodes CDR1 ENHRY and CDR2 SYGVKD. V gave up 10 bases and J gave up 6 bases, with 15 bases separating them. CDR3 length: 12 residues. This CDR3 reads CASTLGRAEAFF. CDR3 coding DNA: TGTGCCAGCACCCTCGGGAGGGCTGAAGCTTTCTTT.

This clone has only a few counts. The genes are TRBV5-4 and TRBJ2-3; TRBD1 matches 8 bases. This CDR3 region has 14 residues. Germline lookup yields CDR1 SGHNT and CDR2 YYREEE (reference sequence). The trim removed 4 bases at V and 3 bases at J, leaving 4 bases unmatched. CDR3 loop: CASSRTGLTDTQYF. The DNA for the CDR3 is TGTGCCAGCAGCCGGACAGGGTTGACAGATACGCAGTATTTT.

The rearrangement uses TRBV18 and TRBJ2-5; TRBD2 aligns across 9 bases. The CDR3 extends over 16 amino acids. Trimming removed 2 bases from V and 4 bases from J; junction bases left unmatched: 8. Germline lookup yields CDR1 KGHSH and CDR2 LQKENI. The CDR3 DNA follows: TGTGCCAGCTCACCAGTAGCGGGAGTATTCGGAGAGACCCAGTACTTC. It specifies CASSPVAGVFGETQYF.

The V call is TRBV9, the J call TRBJ2-1; TRBD2 matches at 9 bases. From germline, CDR1 is SGDLS and CDR2 YYNGEE. The CDR3 extends over 15 amino acids. The V and J ends lost 4 bases and 5 bases, in that order; junction bases with no gene match: 7. The CDR3 region has the DNA TGTGCCAGCAGCATCCTAGCGGGACCTAACAATGAGCAGTTCTTC. Translated, it gives CASSILAGPNNEQFF.

This chain uses TRBV6-5 with TRBJ1-5, with a tentative D call TRBD1 (5 bases). The CDR3 runs to 16 residues. With 4 bases removed from V and 7 bases from J, the gap between germline ends came to 20 bases. CDR1 is MNHEY, CDR2 SVGAGI, per germline. CDR3 DNA sequence: TGTGCCAGCAGTTCGGTGTCAGGGCAGGTGGGACAGCCCCAGCATTTT. Protein: CASSSVSGQVGQPQHF.

In its sample, this clone was seen a few times. The chain joins TRBV4-3 to TRBJ1-3, with TRBD1 matching over 7 bases. Germline V CDR1 and CDR2: LGHNA, YSLEER. V shed 4 bases and J 12 bases; nucleotides not matched to a gene: 9. The CDR3 runs 13 residues. The CDR3 region is CASSPDSQGLIYF. Here the CDR3 DNA reads TGCGCCAGCAGCCCGGATTCACAGGGGCTCATATATTTT.

Only a few counts were recorded for this clone. V gene TRBV10-3 combines with J gene TRBJ2-7; perhaps D is TRBD1 or TRBD2 (5 bases each). The ends were cut back, 4 bases at V and 1 base at J, with 17 bases in the middle. This CDR3 has 16 amino acids. Germline V gene data show CDR1 as ENHRY and CDR2 as SYGVKD. CDR3 loop: CAISGPPGTGSYEQYF. The CDR3 DNA is TGTGCCATCAGTGGTCCCCCGGGGACGGGGTCCTACGAGCAGTACTTC.

This clone turned up a few times. The chain joins TRBV25-1 to TRBJ2-7; 7 nucleotides match TRBD2. Germline V gene lookup returns CDR1 MGHDK and CDR2 SYGVNS. V lost 8 bases to trimming and J lost 0 bases; unmatched junction nucleotides: 4. The length of the CDR3 is 13 residues. CDR3 in DNA: TGTGCCAGCGGGGGGGTCAACTCCTACGAGCAGTACTTC. Its translation: CASGGVNSYEQYF.

This clone came up a few times. This chain uses TRBV7-9 with TRBJ1-4; D uncertain. CDR3 length: 12 amino acids. Deletions cut 1 base from V and 14 bases from J, with 11 bases between. The germline CDR1 and CDR2 sequences are SEHNR and FQNEAQ (reference sequence). CDR3 bases: TGTGCCAGCAGCTTAGAGTGGCAAAGCCTGTTTTTT. Protein sequence: CASSLEWQSLFF.

The rearrangement joins TRBV2 to TRBJ2-1; TRBD2 matches 8 bases. There are 15 residues in the CDR3. Germline V CDR1 and CDR2: SNHLY, FYNNEI. The J segment lost 1 base and the V segment lost 1 base, leaving 0 bases of the junction unmatched. The CDR3 nucleotides read TGTGCCAGCAGTGAAGAGCGGGAGTCCTACAATGAGCAGTTCTTC. As protein: CASSEERESYNEQFF.

This chain connects TRBV4-2 to TRBJ2-5; D possibly uses TRBD1 or TRBD2 (5 bases each). With the DNA end fitting TRBJ2-7 better, the J assignment may be wrong. The CDR3 consists of 23 residues. CDR1 LGHNA and CDR2 YNFKEQ come from the germline V gene. The CDR3 is CASSQVSYQRPGTTRGGYYEQYF. The CDR3 region has the DNA TGTGCCAGCAGCCAAGTATCATATCAGCGGCCCGGGACCACACGTGGGGGTTACTACGAGCAGTACTTC.

The chain has TRBV11-2 and TRBJ1-5; D might be TRBD1 (6 bases). CDR3 size: 14 residues. Germline values: CDR1 SGHAT, CDR2 FQNNGV. V was trimmed by 5 bases and J by 6 bases, leaving 14 bases between them. CDR3 sequence reads: CASSAGTMGQPQHF. CDR3 coding DNA: TGTGCCAGCAGCGCAGGGACAATGGGTCAGCCCCAGCATTTT.

The genes are TRBV2 and TRBJ2-7, with 10 nucleotides matching TRBD2. The CDR3 is 17 amino acids. Losses at the gene ends were 5 bases for V and 5 bases for J; bases not matched to a gene: 15. Germline CDR1 reads SNHLY; CDR2 reads FYNNEI. CDR3 residues: CASSSTSGTPASNEQYF. CDR3 bases: TGTGCCAGCAGTAGTACTAGCGGGACGCCAGCATCCAACGAGCAGTACTTC. Variable domain in full (rest from reference TRBV2 and TRBJ2-7): EPEVTQTPSHQVTQMGQEVILRCVPISNHLYFYWYRQILGQKVEFLVSFYNNEISEKSEIFDDQFSVERPDGSNFTLKIRSTKLEDSAMYFCASSSTSGTPASNEQYFGPGTRLTVT.

The rearrangement joins TRBV7-9 to TRBJ1-2; maybe TRBD1 (5 bases). The CDR3 consists of 12 residues. V dropped 3 bases and J dropped 9 bases, with 11 bases sitting between them. Germline loops: CDR1 SEHNR, CDR2 FQNEAQ (reference sequence). As DNA, the CDR3 is TGTGCCAGCAGCTTGCAGGGTACAAGCTACACCTTC. This translates into CASSLQGTSYTF.

The chain employs TRBV6-5 and TRBJ2-7; a possible D gene is TRBD2 (6 bases). CDR3 length: 13 residues. V gave up 7 bases and J gave up 12 bases, with 22 bases separating them. Germline values: CDR1 MNHEY, CDR2 SVGAGI. The CDR3 DNA follows: TGTGCCAGCATCTACGAGGAGGGTCCGCCGCCGTACTTC. This codes for CASIYEEGPPPYF.

This clone was seen a few times. The rearrangement uses TRBV7-2 and TRBJ2-2, with 12 bases aligning to TRBD2. The CDR3 is 16 amino acids. Germline lookup yields CDR1 SGHTA and CDR2 FQGNSA. Losses at the gene ends were 4 bases for V and 4 bases for J; bases not matched to a gene: 4. The CDR3 spells CASSSGLAGITGELFF. In nucleotides, the CDR3 is TGTGCCAGCAGCTCTGGACTAGCGGGGATCACCGGGGAGCTGTTTTTT.

With regard to this clone: The same CDR3 is also encoded by other DNA sequences in this sample. The V call is TRBV18, the J call TRBJ2-5; D not certain. This CDR3 is built from 12 residues. Trimming cost V 1 base and J 2 bases, with 2 bases left between them. CDR1 is KGHSH, CDR2 LQKENI, per germline. CDR3 bases: TGTGCCAGCTCACCACTACAAGAGACCCAGTACTTC. It codes for CASSPLQETQYF.

The gene calls are TRBV7-2 and TRBJ1-2; D may be TRBD1 (6 bases). CDR1 and CDR2 (germline): SGHTA, FQGNSA. V lost 4 bases to trimming and J lost 5 bases, with 17 bases between them. The CDR3 runs to 15 residues. In DNA form, the CDR3 reads TGTGCCAGCAGCTCGGGACATTCTTTAAGATATGGCTACACCTTC. It is translated as CASSSGHSLRYGYTF.

In its sample, this clone was seen a few times. The V and J genes are TRBV7-2 and TRBJ2-7, with 12 positions matching TRBD2. V shed 6 bases and J 4 bases; nucleotides not matched to a gene: 13. This CDR3 has 17 amino acids. The germline V gene has CDR1 SGHTA and CDR2 FQGNSA. In DNA, the CDR3 is TGTGCCAGCAGTCGACGCCTGACTAGCGGGAGATCGTACGAGCAGTACTTC. Protein sequence: CASSRRLTSGRSYEQYF.

This clone has only a few counts. This chain uses TRBV9 with TRBJ1-2; perhaps TRBD1 as D (5 bases). V lost 0 bases and J 4 bases, leaving 10 bases between the germline ends. The germline CDR1 and CDR2 sequences are SGDLS and YYNGEE. The CDR3 has 14 residues. The CDR3 bases are TGTGCCAGCAGCGTAGACGGGGCTAGCTATGGCTACACCTTC. Protein: CASSVDGASYGYTF. The full variable domain, rest sourced from reference TRBV9 and TRBJ1-2, is DSGVTQTPKHLITATGQRVTLRCSPRSGDLSVYWYQQSLDQGLQFLIQYYNGEERAKGNILERFSAQQFPDLHSELNLSSLELGDSALYFCASSVDGASYGYTFGSGTRLTVV.

The CDR3 sequence: CASSVGLDRLYGYTF. The CDR3 coding sequence is TGTGCCAGCAGCGTCGGATTGGACAGGCTCTATGGCTACACCTTC. The V and J genes are TRBV9 and TRBJ1-2, with 7 nucleotides matching TRBD1. The V gene end was trimmed by 2 bases and the J gene end by 4 bases; junction bases not matched to a gene: 8. Germline-derived CDR1 and CDR2 are SGDLS and YYNGEE. The CDR3 is made up of 15 amino acids.

The chain recombines TRBV6-5 with TRBJ2-7; no clear D. The CDR3 contains 13 residues. CDR1 is MNHEY and CDR2 is SVGAGI in the germline V gene. V was trimmed by 4 bases and J by 3 bases, leaving 10 bases between them. CDR3: CASSSATNYEQYF. As DNA, the CDR3 is TGTGCCAGCAGTTCCGCAACCAACTACGAGCAGTACTTC.